The 26 T cell receptor beta chains presented below share a single source sample, sequenced in a study of Tregs in tolerant kidney transplant recipients. Sequencing used immunoSEQ multiplex PCR; TCRdb keeps in-frame clones, though not all of them. The sample contains about 81,000 clones, 91% of which appear only once. Recipients received nonmyeloablative bone marrow transplants from related graft donors, with transient mixed chimerism. The sequenced sample was CD4+ T cells from blood (PBMCs), obtained 24 months after the transplant. Every receptor here comes from a human patient who received a combined kidney and bone marrow transplant. Part of the T cells may come from the graft donor.

The V gene is TRBV11-3, the J gene TRBJ2-7; the D gene is possibly TRBD1 (7 bases). CDR3 size: 13 residues. Looked up from germline, CDR1 is SGHNT and CDR2 is YENEEA. V lost 5 bases and J 2 bases, leaving 10 bases between the germline ends. The CDR3 DNA is TGTGCCAGCAGCCTCAGGGGGGCCTACGAGCAGTACTTC. Translating gives CASSLRGAYEQYF.

The rearrangement joins TRBV4-1 to TRBJ2-5, with D hard to call. The better agreement between TRBJ2-7 and the DNA end casts doubt on the J call. The CDR3 contains 15 residues. CDR1 is MGHRA, CDR2 YSYEKL, per germline. In DNA, the CDR3 is TGCGCCAGCAGCCAAGAGGCGTCAGGTTTGGGCGAGCAGTACTTC. Its translation: CASSQEASGLGEQYF.

This chain connects TRBV5-6 to TRBJ1-2, with a tentative D call TRBD1 (6 bases). The CDR3 spans 14 residues. The V gene lost 1 base and the J gene lost 4 bases, with 11 bases spanning the gap. Germline V lookup: CDR1 SGHDT, CDR2 YYEEEE. CDR3 residues: CASSLRQGSYGYTF. In nucleotides, the CDR3 is TGTGCCAGCAGCTTGCGGCAGGGGTCCTATGGCTACACCTTC.

The rearrangement uses TRBV4-3 and TRBJ2-1; tentatively, D is TRBD2 (6 bases). CDR1 and CDR2 (germline): LGHNA, YSLEER. This CDR3 spans 13 amino acids. Trimming cost V 5 bases and J 6 bases, with 11 bases left between them. CDR3 sequence: CASSAGGANEQFF. Written as DNA, the CDR3 is TGCGCCAGCAGCGCCGGAGGGGCCAATGAGCAGTTCTTC.

The V gene is TRBV4-2, the J gene TRBJ2-3; D is perhaps TRBD2 (6 bases). The CDR3 is made up of 17 amino acids. CDR1 LGHNA and CDR2 YNFKEQ come from the germline V gene. V dropped 0 bases and J dropped 2 bases, with 15 bases sitting between them. The CDR3 coding sequence is TGTGCCAGCAGCCAAGACAGTCCGGGAGAATACACAGATACGCAGTATTTT. Its protein product is CASSQDSPGEYTDTQYF.

The rearrangement joins TRBV19 to TRBJ2-1, with D possibly TRBD2 on 7 matching bases. The germline gives CDR1 LNHDA, CDR2 SQIVND (reference sequence). The V end was cut by 7 bases, the J end by 5 bases, with 27 bases between. CDR3 length: 18 residues. For the CDR3, the DNA is TGTGCCAGTACCATGGGTGACAGAGATCCCGGGGGGCACAATGAGCAGTTCTTC. It translates to CASTMGDRDPGGHNEQFF.

V usage is TRBV2 and J usage is TRBJ2-1; D is perhaps TRBD2 (6 bases). The CDR3 covers 14 residues. V was cut by 10 bases and J by 0 bases, with 13 bases left in between. Germline CDR1 and CDR2: SNHLY and FYNNEI. DNA of the CDR3: TGTGCCACCTCCCGGGAGAGCTCCTACAATGAGCAGTTCTTC. It is translated as CATSRESSYNEQFF.

The CDR3 coding sequence is TGTGCCAGCAGGATCCAGGGGGCGTACACTGAAGCTTTCTTT. Encoded protein: CASRIQGAYTEAFF. The chain is built from TRBV5-4 and TRBJ1-1, with 8 bases identical to TRBD1. V lost 5 bases, J lost 3 bases, and 6 bases stayed unmatched. This CDR3 region has 14 residues. Germline V gives CDR1 SGHNT, CDR2 YYREEE (reference sequence).

V and J are TRBV15 and TRBJ1-5, with D maybe TRBD1 (6 bases). CDR3 length equals 14 residues. Germline V lookup: CDR1 LNHNV, CDR2 YYDKDF (reference sequence). V was clipped by 1 base and J by 6 bases, with 10 bases between them. The CDR3 DNA sequence: TGTGCCACCAGCAGAGCGACAGGAGGTCAGCCCCAGCATTTT. Its protein is CATSRATGGQPQHF. Using reference TRBV15 and TRBJ1-5 for the parts outside the CDR3, the full variable domain is DAMVIQNPRYQVTQFGKPVTLSCSQTLNHNVMYWYQQKSSQAPKLLFHYYDKDFNNEADTPDNFQSRRPNTSFCFLDIRSPGLGDTAMYLCATSRATGGQPQHFGDGTRLSIL.

The chain has TRBV5-5 and TRBJ1-1, with 8 bases aligning to TRBD1. This CDR3 spans 15 amino acids. From germline, CDR1 is SGHKS and CDR2 YYEKEE (reference sequence). V trimming: 0 bases; J trimming: 1 base; junction bases outside the gene matches: 2. The CDR3 is CASSLGQGPNTEAFF. The CDR3 bases are TGTGCCAGCAGCTTGGGACAGGGGCCGAACACTGAAGCTTTCTTT.

The chain couples TRBV7-3 to TRBJ2-6, with TRBD1 as a possible D gene (5 bases). The V and J ends lost 3 bases and 0 bases respectively, with 6 bases between them. The CDR3 consists of 15 residues. CDR1 and CDR2 from the germline V gene are SGHTA and FQGTGA. Here the CDR3 reads CASSFQGSGANVLTF. Here the CDR3 DNA reads TGTGCCAGCAGCTTTCAGGGCTCTGGGGCCAACGTCCTGACTTTC.

The rearrangement uses TRBV6-1 and TRBJ2-7; D gene unclear. The CDR3 spans 12 residues. In germline, CDR1 is MNHNS, CDR2 SASEGT. Trimming took off 8 bases at V and 1 base at J, with 9 bases between the two ends. CDR3 amino acids: CASQRDSYEQYF. CDR3 in DNA: TGTGCCAGCCAGCGAGATTCCTACGAGCAGTACTTC.

CDR3 sequence (DNA): TGTGCCAGCAGCTTGGGGGGGCCTAACTATGGCTACACCTTC. It translates to CASSLGGPNYGYTF. This sequence joins TRBV7-2 and TRBJ1-2; a possible D gene is TRBD1 (6 bases). Germline lookup yields CDR1 SGHTA and CDR2 FQGNSA. V lost 3 bases and J 0 bases, leaving 8 bases between the germline ends. This CDR3 contains 14 residues.

The chain uses TRBV5-6 and TRBJ1-2; 8 bases are shared with TRBD1. With 5 bases clipped from V and 4 bases from J, the junction kept 7 bases outside the gene matches. The CDR3 has 14 residues. Germline CDR1 and CDR2: SGHDT and YYEEEE. CDR3 nucleotides: TGTGCCAGCAGGACAGGGGTTCACGGCTATGGCTACACCTTC. It translates to CASRTGVHGYGYTF.

This chain joins TRBV6-1 and TRBJ1-1; 8 bases align to TRBD1. The CDR3 length is 16 residues. CDR1 is MNHNS and CDR2 is SASEGT in the germline V gene. With V trimmed by 2 bases and J by 4 bases, 9 bases remained unmatched. The CDR3, as DNA: TGTGCCAGCAGTGAAAGGACAGGGCTTGGGGGCACTGAAGCTTTCTTT. Protein sequence: CASSERTGLGGTEAFF.

The genes are TRBV7-9 and TRBJ2-2; TRBD1 aligns across 9 bases. The CDR3 spans 14 residues. Germline V gene data show CDR1 as SEHNR and CDR2 as FQNEAQ (reference sequence). V trimming: 6 bases; J trimming: 6 bases; junction bases outside the gene matches: 5. The CDR3 is CASRNYRGPGELFF. Here the CDR3 DNA reads TGTGCCAGCAGAAACTACAGGGGGCCCGGGGAGCTGTTTTTT.

This clone was seen just once. V is TRBV9 and J is TRBJ2-7; 14 bases fit TRBD2. The germline gives CDR1 SGDLS, CDR2 YYNGEE. The J segment lost 6 bases and the V segment lost 4 bases, leaving 6 bases of the junction unmatched. The CDR3 spans 15 residues. The CDR3 nucleotides are TGTGCCAGCAGCTCCAAGGGACTAGCGGGAGTCGAGCAGTACTTC. Amino acid sequence: CASSSKGLAGVEQYF.

The genes are TRBV7-2 and TRBJ2-5; TRBD2 is a possible D gene (7 bases). Per the germline V gene, CDR1 is SGHTA and CDR2 is FQGNSA. The CDR3 has 17 residues. The V and J ends lost 1 base and 0 bases respectively, with 15 bases between them. CDR3 DNA sequence: TGTGCCAGCAGCTTAGTACGGGGGGCGGGGGACCAAGAGACCCAGTACTTC. This gives the protein CASSLVRGAGDQETQYF.

The chain is built from TRBV7-2 and TRBJ2-3; TRBD1 is a possible D gene (6 bases). The CDR3 sequence is 17 residues long. The V gene lost 1 base and the J gene lost 0 bases, with 14 bases spanning the gap. Germline V gene lookup returns CDR1 SGHTA and CDR2 FQGNSA. CDR3 DNA sequence: TGTGCCAGCAGCTTAGTGGCGACAGGTACTAGCACAGATACGCAGTATTTT. Translating gives CASSLVATGTSTDTQYF.

This clone was detected once. The chain links TRBV7-2 to TRBJ1-4, with TRBD1 matching over 9 bases. Germline CDR1 reads SGHTA; CDR2 reads FQGNSA. After removal of 4 bases from V and 3 bases from J, the junction contained 3 bases not matched to a gene. This CDR3 contains 15 residues. CDR3 DNA: TGTGCCAGCAGCTACACAGGGGGCCCTAATGAAAAACTGTTTTTT. As protein: CASSYTGGPNEKLFF.

A few counts support this clone. The CDR3 reads CASRDRANEKLFF. The DNA for the CDR3 is TGTGCCAGCAGAGACAGGGCCAATGAAAAACTGTTTTTT. The gene calls are TRBV25-1 and TRBJ1-4, with 7 bases lining up with TRBD1. This CDR3 is 13 amino acids long. Germline loops: CDR1 MGHDK, CDR2 SYGVNS. Germline trimming cut 6 bases from V and 5 bases from J; bases unmatched to any gene: 3.

The genes are TRBV7-7 and TRBJ2-2; 7 nucleotides align to TRBD1. In germline, CDR1 is SSHAT, CDR2 FNYEAQ (reference sequence). Trimming at V came to 1 base and at J to 0 bases, leaving 8 bases not matched to a gene. This CDR3 has 18 amino acids. This CDR3 is CASSLVLFGTANTGELFF. DNA of the CDR3: TGTGCCAGCAGCTTAGTTCTTTTTGGGACAGCGAACACCGGGGAGCTGTTTTTT.

CDR3 residues: CASSYYGSANTGELFF. The DNA for the CDR3 is TGTGCCAGCAGTTATTACGGGAGCGCGAACACCGGGGAGCTGTTTTTT. The chain employs TRBV27 and TRBJ2-2, with a tentative D call TRBD2 (6 bases). Germline CDR1 MNHEY, CDR2 SMNVEV (reference sequence). The CDR3 spans 16 residues. The V end lost 4 bases, the J end lost 0 bases, and 12 bases lay between the germline ends.

The rearrangement joins TRBV7-9 to TRBJ2-3; TRBD2 aligns across 8 bases. Germline V gene sequence: CDR1 SEHNR, CDR2 FQNEAQ (reference sequence). V shed 5 bases and J 5 bases; nucleotides not matched to a gene: 18. The length of the CDR3 is 18 residues. The CDR3, as DNA: TGTGCCAGCAGCCTCGATAGGAGCGGGGGAGGAGGTGTAGATACGCAGTATTTT. Its protein product is CASSLDRSGGGGVDTQYF.

This chain uses TRBV5-8 with TRBJ1-5; a weak D match, TRBD1 (6 bases). The CDR3 runs 15 residues. The germline V gene encodes CDR1 SGHTS and CDR2 YDEGEE. V dropped 0 bases and J dropped 7 bases, with 14 bases sitting between them. CDR3 sequence: CASSLEGTRTQPQHF. The CDR3 nucleotides read TGTGCCAGCAGCTTGGAGGGGACACGGACCCAGCCCCAGCATTTT.

The chain couples TRBV4-2 to TRBJ2-2; 7 nucleotides match TRBD2. Looked up from germline, CDR1 is LGHNA and CDR2 is YNFKEQ. The CDR3 spans 15 residues. Trimming at V came to 0 bases and at J to 5 bases, leaving 3 bases not matched to a gene. The CDR3 loop is CASSQDRGLTGELFF. DNA for the CDR3: TGTGCCAGCAGCCAAGATAGGGGACTAACCGGGGAGCTGTTTTTT.